This T cell receptor (beta chain) was recorded in a study of liver allograft versus peripheral blood T cells. Looking at the study overall: Comparing T cell receptor repertoires in transplanted livers with those in recipients' peripheral blood was part of the design.

CDR3 length: 15 residues. The J segment lost 3 bases and the V segment lost 6 bases, leaving 8 bases of the junction unmatched. TCRdb passed the reads through MiXCR, listing each CDR3 protein once. The sample consists of about 6,000 distinct CDR3 sequences, approximately 15% of them appearing once. The V and J genes are TRBV12-3 or TRBV12-4 and TRBJ2-1; 7 nucleotides line up with TRBD1. This TCR was sampled from a human patient who had a liver transplant. Part of the T cell pool may stem from the graft donor. The CDR3 here is CASSKGDRVYNEQFF. The CDR3, as DNA: TGTGCCAGCAGCAAAGGGGACAGAGTCTACAATGAGCAGTTCTTC.